The 32 T cell receptor beta chains below all came from one sample that was sequenced in a study of circulating and synovial CD4+ cells in juvenile arthritis. TCRdb's copy holds only in-frame clones and misses some; the assay was immunoSEQ multiplex PCR. The data hold some 35,000 clones, with around 95% observed a single time. The sequencing input was CD4+ T cells from blood. Every receptor here comes from a human donor with juvenile idiopathic arthritis.

V is TRBV2 and J is TRBJ2-5, with 7 bases identical to TRBD2. CDR3 length: 14 residues. V was clipped by 2 bases and J by 5 bases; unmatched bases: 5. Germline V gene data show CDR1 as SNHLY and CDR2 as FYNNEI. The CDR3, as DNA: TGTGCCAGCAGTGAACGCGGGAGCTGGGAGACCCAGTACTTC. Translation gives CASSERGSWETQYF.

The chain combines TRBV6-1 with TRBJ1-6; possible D gene TRBD1, 5 bases. The CDR3 consists of 18 residues. Trimming removed 0 bases from V and 0 bases from J, with 12 bases in between. Germline V CDR1 and CDR2: MNHNS, SASEGT. Here the CDR3 DNA reads TGTGCCAGCAGTGAAGCCCGGACACTGAGCTCCTATAATTCACCCCTCCACTTT. It translates to CASSEARTLSSYNSPLHF.

The V call is TRBV5-1, the J call TRBJ1-4, with 10 bases identical to TRBD1. CDR1 SGHRS and CDR2 YFSETQ come from the germline V gene. The trim removed 3 bases at V and 4 bases at J, leaving 0 bases unmatched. The CDR3 extends over 14 amino acids. The CDR3 is CASSWTGGNEKLFF. The CDR3 coding sequence is TGCGCCAGCAGCTGGACAGGGGGTAATGAAAAACTGTTTTTT. The full variable domain, rest sourced from reference TRBV5-1 and TRBJ1-4, is KAGVTQTPRYLIKTRGQQVTLSCSPISGHRSVSWYQQTPGQGLQFLFEYFSETQRNKGNFPGRFSGRQFSNSRSEMNVSTLELGDSALYLCASSWTGGNEKLFFGSGTQLSVL.

The chain recombines TRBV28 with TRBJ2-3, with 7 bases lining up with TRBD2. The germline V gene has CDR1 MDHEN and CDR2 SYDVKM. The CDR3 runs to 16 residues. Trimming took 6 bases from V and 4 from J; bases not matched to a gene: 13. CDR3 sequence (DNA): TGTGCCAGCAGCCACCAAGGGAGGGCGAACGCAGATACGCAGTATTTT. Translating gives CASSHQGRANADTQYF.

This clone is a singleton in its sample. J is TRBJ2-7 and V is TRBV7-2, with TRBD2 matching over 9 bases. V was clipped by 1 base and J by 3 bases; unmatched bases: 13. This CDR3 region has 18 residues. Per germline, CDR1 SGHTA and CDR2 FQGNSA. In DNA, the CDR3 is TGTGCCAGCAGCTTAGGGATTAGCGGGGGAGGTTTTATCTACGAGCAGTACTTC. Residues: CASSLGISGGGFIYEQYF.

The rearrangement uses TRBV5-1 and TRBJ2-1, with TRBD2 matching 11 bases. The germline CDR1 and CDR2 sequences are SGHRS and YFSETQ. The CDR3 spans 12 residues. The CDR3 loop reads CAARTSGNEQFF. In nucleotides, the CDR3 is TGCGCTGCAAGGACTAGCGGGAATGAGCAGTTCTTC.

The chain combines TRBV5-5 with TRBJ1-2; D gene unclear. The CDR3 loop spans 14 amino acids. The V gene's germline CDR1 is SGHKS and CDR2 YYEKEE (reference sequence). V lost 4 bases and J 3 bases, leaving 13 bases between the germline ends. CDR3 in amino acids: CASSHREGYYGYTF. As DNA, the CDR3 is TGTGCCAGCAGCCACCGGGAGGGATACTATGGCTACACCTTC.

This rearrangement joins TRBV6-5 to TRBJ2-3, with TRBD2 as a possible D gene (6 bases). CDR3 length: 12 residues. Trimming removed 5 bases from V and 6 bases from J, with 9 bases in between. Germline lookup yields CDR1 MNHEY and CDR2 SVGAGI. The CDR3 protein is CASSRSGDTQYF. The CDR3 DNA sequence: TGTGCCAGCAGTAGGAGCGGGGATACGCAGTATTTT.

V is TRBV11-2 and J is TRBJ2-3, with 8 bases aligning to TRBD2. The J segment lost 4 bases and the V segment lost 4 bases, leaving 7 bases of the junction unmatched. The CDR3 spans 15 residues. Looked up from germline, CDR1 is SGHAT and CDR2 is FQNNGV. The DNA of the CDR3 is TGTGCCAGCAGCTCGCAAAGCGGGGGAGCAGATACGCAGTATTTT. Residues: CASSSQSGGADTQYF.

The chain is built from TRBV27 and TRBJ2-1, with 8 bases matching TRBD2. CDR3 length: 15 amino acids. The ends lost 6 bases at V and 2 bases at J; junction bases unmatched: 6. CDR1 is MNHEY and CDR2 is SMNVEV in the germline V gene (reference sequence). The CDR3 spells CASSREGLAYNEQFF. Here the CDR3 DNA reads TGTGCCAGCAGCCGAGAGGGACTAGCCTACAATGAGCAGTTCTTC.

The V call is TRBV10-3, the J call TRBJ2-3; D perhaps matches TRBD2 (6 bases). CDR1 and CDR2 (germline): ENHRY, SYGVKD. The germline V and J ends were trimmed by 0 bases and 1 base, with 11 bases remaining between them. The CDR3 length is 16 residues. CDR3 protein: CAISESSGPGTDTQYF. The CDR3, as DNA: TGTGCCATCAGTGAGTCTAGCGGTCCGGGCACAGATACGCAGTATTTT.

V usage is TRBV11-2 and J usage is TRBJ2-3; tentative D call: TRBD2 (6 bases). CDR1 is SGHAT and CDR2 is FQNNGV in the germline V gene. V dropped 8 bases and J dropped 3 bases, with 15 bases sitting between them. The CDR3 has 14 amino acids. The CDR3 coding sequence is TGTGCCAGCGACCGGGCAGGGAGGACAGATACGCAGTATTTT. Protein sequence: CASDRAGRTDTQYF.

The rearrangement uses TRBV10-3 and TRBJ1-2; D perhaps matches TRBD1 (5 bases). V shed 4 bases and J shed 2 bases, with 11 bases lying between them. Germline loops: CDR1 ENHRY, CDR2 SYGVKD. The CDR3 extends over 14 amino acids. Here the CDR3 reads CAISAPGLNYGYTF. The CDR3 nucleotides read TGTGCCATCAGTGCTCCGGGACTGAACTATGGCTACACCTTC.

The V gene is TRBV7-9, the J gene TRBJ2-1; D might be TRBD2 (6 bases). Germline values: CDR1 SEHNR, CDR2 FQNEAQ (reference sequence). V was pared by 5 bases and J by 1 base, with 21 bases between. The CDR3 runs 18 residues. In nucleotides, the CDR3 is TGTGCCAGCAGCCCCCTTTCTGGAGGGAGTTTATCCTACAATGAGCAGTTCTTC. Its translation is CASSPLSGGSLSYNEQFF.

The CDR3 region has the DNA TGTGCCAGCAGTGGTGAACACGGAAACACCATATATTTT. Protein product: CASSGEHGNTIYF. The chain employs TRBV6-1 and TRBJ1-3; D gene ambiguous. Germline lookup yields CDR1 MNHNS and CDR2 SASEGT. V lost 4 bases to trimming and J lost 4 bases, with 8 bases between them. CDR3 length: 13 residues.

V and J are TRBV15 and TRBJ1-2; 9 positions agree with TRBD1. Germline V gene data show CDR1 as LNHNV and CDR2 as YYDKDF (reference sequence). The CDR3 sequence is 17 residues long. V lost 0 bases, J lost 8 bases, and 13 bases stayed unmatched. The CDR3 sequence: CATSRETGRTGEIGYTF. The CDR3 bases are TGTGCCACCAGCAGAGAGACGGGGCGGACAGGGGAGATAGGCTACACCTTC.

The gene calls are TRBV4-1 and TRBJ2-7; no definite D call. The germline V and J ends were trimmed by 6 bases and 0 bases, with 9 bases remaining between them. The CDR3 runs to 13 residues. Germline V gives CDR1 MGHRA, CDR2 YSYEKL. In DNA, the CDR3 is TGCGCCAGCAGTAGGCAGGCCTCCTACGAGCAGTACTTC. Protein sequence: CASSRQASYEQYF.

V usage is TRBV5-4 and J usage is TRBJ1-1; D is undetermined. CDR3 length: 14 amino acids. In germline, CDR1 is SGHNT, CDR2 YYREEE (reference sequence). Between the trimmed V and J ends, which lost 0 bases and 0 bases, there was a span of 6 bases. The CDR3 nucleotides are TGTGCCAGCAGCTTGGCCCAGGTGAACACTGAAGCTTTCTTT. Amino acid sequence: CASSLAQVNTEAFF.

V gene TRBV6-5 combines with J gene TRBJ2-3; 8 bases fit TRBD2. V was clipped by 6 bases and J by 7 bases; unmatched bases: 6. In germline, CDR1 is MNHEY, CDR2 SVGAGI. This CDR3 contains 13 residues. CDR3 sequence: CASRGLVLHTQYF. The CDR3 DNA reads TGTGCCAGCAGGGGACTAGTCTTGCATACGCAGTATTTT.

V usage is TRBV10-2 and J usage is TRBJ2-5; D is undetermined. Trimming left V 9 bases short and J 4 bases short, with 15 bases between. This CDR3 has 13 amino acids. The germline V gene encodes CDR1 WSHSY and CDR2 SAAADI. The CDR3 spells CASGTRVGETQYF. The CDR3 coding sequence is TGCGCCAGTGGCACTCGGGTAGGAGAGACCCAGTACTTC.

This clone was detected once. The chain joins TRBV29-1 to TRBJ2-3, with 8 nucleotides matching TRBD2. With 7 bases clipped from V and 8 bases from J, the junction kept 11 bases outside the gene matches. This CDR3 is built from 13 residues. Germline CDR1 is SQVTM and CDR2 is ANQGSEA. The CDR3 here is CSETGLGPPTQYF. The CDR3 DNA is TGCAGCGAAACGGGACTAGGCCCCCCTACGCAGTATTTT.

This rearrangement joins TRBV5-4 to TRBJ1-1; D is uncertain. Trimming shortened V by 0 bases and J by 1 base, and 4 bases separated the two germline ends. Germline V lookup: CDR1 SGHNT, CDR2 YYREEE (reference sequence). The CDR3 spans 13 residues. CDR3 sequence: CASSLGGNTEAFF. CDR3 sequence (DNA): TGTGCCAGCAGCTTGGGAGGGAACACTGAAGCTTTCTTT.

The J gene is TRBJ2-7, the V gene TRBV5-6; weak D call: TRBD1 (7 bases). Germline V gene lookup returns CDR1 SGHDT and CDR2 YYEEEE. CDR3 length: 16 residues. V lost 4 bases and J 0 bases, leaving 17 bases between the germline ends. The CDR3 nucleotides read TGTGCCAGCAGCGGACCAGGGGGGTACAGCTCCTACGAGCAGTACTTC. Translated, it gives CASSGPGGYSSYEQYF.

The CDR3: CASSVAGGMVYNEQFF. In DNA form, the CDR3 reads TGTGCCAGCAGCGTAGCGGGGGGAATGGTGTACAATGAGCAGTTCTTC. J is TRBJ2-1 and V is TRBV9; TRBD2 matches at 7 bases. The V gene's germline CDR1 is SGDLS and CDR2 YYNGEE. V was pared by 0 bases and J by 4 bases, with 7 bases of the junction left unmatched. CDR3 size: 16 residues.

The CDR3 bases are TGTGCCACCACCCGATATGAAGGGGGCTTGGGTATTACTTCCGGGGAGCTGTTTTTT. This gives the protein CATTRYEGGLGITSGELFF. The chain is built from TRBV15 and TRBJ2-2; 7 nucleotides line up with TRBD1. The V segment lost 7 bases and the J segment 6 bases; nucleotides outside the gene matches: 23. Germline loops: CDR1 LNHNV, CDR2 YYDKDF (reference sequence). This CDR3 contains 19 residues.

The V call is TRBV7-2, the J call TRBJ2-7, with D perhaps TRBD1 (5 bases). V was trimmed by 5 bases and J by 4 bases, leaving 15 bases between them. CDR3 length: 14 residues. Germline lookup yields CDR1 SGHTA and CDR2 FQGNSA. Here the CDR3 reads CASSKQVPNYEQYF. DNA of the CDR3: TGTGCCAGCAGCAAACAGGTTCCGAATTACGAGCAGTACTTC.

The chain is built from TRBV6-5 and TRBJ1-6, with 7 bases that match TRBD1. This CDR3 contains 13 residues. The V and J ends lost 6 bases and 8 bases, in that order; junction bases with no gene match: 4. The germline gives CDR1 MNHEY, CDR2 SVGAGI. The DNA of the CDR3 is TGTGCCAGCAGAAAAGGGGGCTATTCACCCCTCCACTTT. Its translation: CASRKGGYSPLHF.

V usage is TRBV2 and J usage is TRBJ1-6; weak D call: TRBD1 (6 bases). This CDR3 has 14 residues. V was cut by 6 bases and J by 5 bases, with 11 bases left in between. The germline V gene has CDR1 SNHLY and CDR2 FYNNEI. The CDR3 here is CASRGGPNNSPLHF. DNA for the CDR3: TGTGCCAGCAGAGGGGGACCGAATAATTCACCCCTCCACTTT.

The V and J genes are TRBV2 and TRBJ2-4; D perhaps matches TRBD1 (7 bases). V gave up 3 bases and J gave up 5 bases, with 8 bases separating them. The CDR3 length is 13 residues. The germline CDR1 and CDR2 sequences are SNHLY and FYNNEI. The CDR3, as DNA: TGTGCCAGCAGTGACAGGGGGGAAAACATTCAGTACTTC. This sequence encodes CASSDRGENIQYF.

This clone came up once. The V and J genes are TRBV28 and TRBJ2-3; 13 nucleotides agree with TRBD2. The V and J ends lost 3 bases and 1 base, in that order; junction bases with no gene match: 4. Per germline, CDR1 MDHEN and CDR2 SYDVKM. The CDR3 extends over 17 amino acids. CDR3 nucleotide sequence: TGTGCCAGCAGTTTCCGGACTAGCGGGAGAGGCACAGATACGCAGTATTTT. Amino acids: CASSFRTSGRGTDTQYF.

A note on this clone: One end of the junction fails to match germline, which may point to a read error. CDR3 DNA sequence: TGTGCTAGCAGCTTAGGGGCCGGAGGAGGGGGCCGTTCCTACGAGCAGTACTTC. The encoded protein is CASSLGAGGGGRSYEQYF. The chain uses TRBV7-7 and TRBJ2-7, with D possibly matching TRBD1 (7 bases). This CDR3 has 18 amino acids. Germline values: CDR1 SSHAT, CDR2 FNYEAQ (reference sequence).

V and J are TRBV18 and TRBJ1-6; 9 bases fit TRBD1. Germline values: CDR1 KGHSH, CDR2 LQKENI. The CDR3 loop spans 14 amino acids. Trimming at V came to 6 bases and at J to 7 bases, leaving 4 bases not matched to a gene. CDR3: CASSPGTGNSPLHF. The CDR3 region has the DNA TGTGCCAGCTCTCCCGGGACAGGGAATTCACCCCTCCACTTT.